This T cell receptor (beta chain) was obtained from a study of patients and donors after allogeneic stem cell transplantation. Germline V gene data show CDR1 as SQVTM and CDR2 as ANQGSEA. The CDR3 totals 13 residues. Between the trimmed V and J ends, which lost 4 bases and 5 bases, there was a span of 14 bases. TCRdb recomputed calls from the RT-PCR reads with MiXCR, one row per CDR3 protein. The top ten hold 25% to 35% of the sample, which has some 200,000 distinct CDR3 sequences, roughly 40% seen once. The origin of this receptor is a human donor who was either an allogeneic HSCT recipient or a stem cell or donor lymphocyte infusion donor (not recorded which). It is not recorded whose cells these are; they may come from a transplant donor. The chain employs TRBV29-1 and TRBJ1-1; D is unclear. Sequencing was done on a sample of blood, either unsorted or a sorted T cell fraction (not recorded which). CDR3 in amino acids: CSVGSRYSTEAFF. The CDR3, as DNA: TGCAGCGTTGGGTCCCGGTATTCGACTGAAGCTTTCTTT.